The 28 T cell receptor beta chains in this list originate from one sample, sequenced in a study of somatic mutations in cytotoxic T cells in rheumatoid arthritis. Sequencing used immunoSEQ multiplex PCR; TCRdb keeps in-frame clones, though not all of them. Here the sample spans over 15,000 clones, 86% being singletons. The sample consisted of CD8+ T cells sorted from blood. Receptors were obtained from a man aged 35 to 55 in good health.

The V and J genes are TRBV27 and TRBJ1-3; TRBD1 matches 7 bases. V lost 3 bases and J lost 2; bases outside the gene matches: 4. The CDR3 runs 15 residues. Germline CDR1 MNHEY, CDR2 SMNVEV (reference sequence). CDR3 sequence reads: CASSFTGTAGNTIYF. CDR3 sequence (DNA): TGTGCCAGCAGTTTCACCGGGACAGCTGGAAACACCATATATTTT.

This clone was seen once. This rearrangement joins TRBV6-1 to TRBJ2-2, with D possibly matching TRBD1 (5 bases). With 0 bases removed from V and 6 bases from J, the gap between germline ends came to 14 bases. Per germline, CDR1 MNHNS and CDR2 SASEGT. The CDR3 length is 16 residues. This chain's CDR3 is CASSEAPAEGAGELFF. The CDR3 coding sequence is TGTGCCAGCAGTGAAGCCCCCGCGGAAGGGGCCGGGGAGCTGTTTTTT.

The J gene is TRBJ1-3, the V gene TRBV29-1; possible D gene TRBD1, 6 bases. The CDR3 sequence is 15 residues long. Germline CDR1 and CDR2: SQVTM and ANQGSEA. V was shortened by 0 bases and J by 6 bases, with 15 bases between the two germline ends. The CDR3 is CSVEEIQGLANTIYF. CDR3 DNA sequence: TGCAGCGTTGAAGAGATTCAGGGGCTGGCAAACACCATATATTTT.

The CDR3, as DNA: TGTGCCAGTAGTATGGGGGGCGACAGGAGGCTTAATGAGCAGTTCTTC. Translated, it gives CASSMGGDRRLNEQFF. The chain is built from TRBV19 and TRBJ2-1; D is possibly TRBD1 or TRBD2 (6 bases each). This CDR3 has 16 residues. Germline loops: CDR1 LNHDA, CDR2 SQIVND (reference sequence). Trimming took 3 bases from V and 7 from J, leaving 19 bases between them.

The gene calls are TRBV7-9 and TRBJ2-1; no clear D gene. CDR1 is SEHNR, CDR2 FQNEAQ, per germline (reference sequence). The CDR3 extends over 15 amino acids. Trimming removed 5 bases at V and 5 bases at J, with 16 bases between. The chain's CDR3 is CASSPSMWQNNEQFF. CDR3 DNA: TGTGCCAGCAGCCCTTCGATGTGGCAGAACAATGAGCAGTTCTTC. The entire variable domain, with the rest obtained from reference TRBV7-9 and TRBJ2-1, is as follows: DTGVSQNPRHKITKRGQNVTFRCDPISEHNRLYWYRQTLGQGPEFLTYFQNEAQLEKSRLLSDRFSAERPKGSFSTLEIQRTEQGDSAMYLCASSPSMWQNNEQFFGPGTRLTVL.

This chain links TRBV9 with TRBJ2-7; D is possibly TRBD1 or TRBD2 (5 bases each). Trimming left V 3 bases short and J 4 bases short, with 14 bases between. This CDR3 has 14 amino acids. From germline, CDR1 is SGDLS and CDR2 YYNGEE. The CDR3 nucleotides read TGTGCCAGCAGCGGCAGGGACGGCCTATACGAGCAGTACTTC. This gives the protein CASSGRDGLYEQYF.

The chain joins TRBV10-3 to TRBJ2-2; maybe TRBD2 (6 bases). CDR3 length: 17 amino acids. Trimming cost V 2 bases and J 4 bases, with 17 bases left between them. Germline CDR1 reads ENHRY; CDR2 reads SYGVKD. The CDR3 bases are TGTGCCATCAGTGAGGGAGGCCGCGGGGCAGGCACCGGGGAGCTGTTTTTT. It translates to CAISEGGRGAGTGELFF.

The CDR3 protein is CASSLTNSAGEQFF. The CDR3 coding sequence is TGTGCCAGCAGCTTAACAAATTCGGCGGGTGAGCAGTTCTTC. The V call is TRBV7-3, the J call TRBJ2-1, with D maybe TRBD2 (5 bases). In germline, CDR1 is SGHTA, CDR2 FQGTGA. The V and J ends lost 0 bases and 9 bases respectively, with 12 bases between them. CDR3 length: 14 amino acids.

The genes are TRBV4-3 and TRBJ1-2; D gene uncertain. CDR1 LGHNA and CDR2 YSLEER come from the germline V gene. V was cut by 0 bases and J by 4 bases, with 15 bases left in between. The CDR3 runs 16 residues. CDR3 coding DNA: TGCGCCAGCAGCCAAGATAATAACAAGCGGCGCTATGGCTACACCTTC. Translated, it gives CASSQDNNKRRYGYTF.

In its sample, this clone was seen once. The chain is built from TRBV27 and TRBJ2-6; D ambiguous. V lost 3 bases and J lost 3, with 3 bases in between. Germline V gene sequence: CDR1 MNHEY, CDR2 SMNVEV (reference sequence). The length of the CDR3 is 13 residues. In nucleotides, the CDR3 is TGTGCCAGCAGTTTCCTTGGGGCCAACGTCCTGACTTTC. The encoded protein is CASSFLGANVLTF.

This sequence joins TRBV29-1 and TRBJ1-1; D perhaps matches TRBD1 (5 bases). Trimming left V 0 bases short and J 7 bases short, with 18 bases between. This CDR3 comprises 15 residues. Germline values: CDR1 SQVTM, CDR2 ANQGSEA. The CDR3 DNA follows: TGCAGCGTTGAAGATCGGGGACGACGGAGCCTTGAAGCTTTCTTT. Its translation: CSVEDRGRRSLEAFF.

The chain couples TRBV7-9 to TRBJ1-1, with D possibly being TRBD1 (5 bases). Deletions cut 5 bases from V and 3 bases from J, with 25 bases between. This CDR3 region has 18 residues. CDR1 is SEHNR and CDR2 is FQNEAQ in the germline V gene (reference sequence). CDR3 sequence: CASSRVPGARRLDTEAFF. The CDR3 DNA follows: TGTGCCAGCAGCCGTGTCCCCGGGGCCCGCCGGTTGGACACTGAAGCTTTCTTT.

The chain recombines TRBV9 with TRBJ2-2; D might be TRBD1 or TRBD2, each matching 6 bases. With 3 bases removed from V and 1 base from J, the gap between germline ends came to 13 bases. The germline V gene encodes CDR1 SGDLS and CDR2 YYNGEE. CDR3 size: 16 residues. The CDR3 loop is CASSGGGRRNTGELFF. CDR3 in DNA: TGTGCCAGCAGCGGTGGGGGGCGTAGGAACACCGGGGAGCTGTTTTTT.

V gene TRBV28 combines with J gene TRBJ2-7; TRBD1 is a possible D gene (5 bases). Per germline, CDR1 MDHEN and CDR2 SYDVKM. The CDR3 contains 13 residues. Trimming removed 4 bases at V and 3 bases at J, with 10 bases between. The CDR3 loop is CASSSPTGYEQYF. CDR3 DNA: TGTGCCAGCAGTTCTCCAACAGGCTACGAGCAGTACTTC.

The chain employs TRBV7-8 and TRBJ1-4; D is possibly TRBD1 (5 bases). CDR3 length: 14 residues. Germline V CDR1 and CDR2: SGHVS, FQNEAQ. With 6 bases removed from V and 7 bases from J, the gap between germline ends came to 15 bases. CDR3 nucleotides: TGTGCCAGCAGTTGGGGGGACGGCGGTGAAAAACTGTTTTTT. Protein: CASSWGDGGEKLFF.

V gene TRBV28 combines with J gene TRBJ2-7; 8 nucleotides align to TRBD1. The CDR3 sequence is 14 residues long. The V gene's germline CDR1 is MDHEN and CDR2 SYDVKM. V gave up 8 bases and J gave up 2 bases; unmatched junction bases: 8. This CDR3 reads CASSPDRDAYEQYF. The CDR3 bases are TGTGCCAGCTCCCCGGACAGGGACGCCTACGAGCAGTACTTC. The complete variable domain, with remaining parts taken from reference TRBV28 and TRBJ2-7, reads DVKVTQSSRYLVKRTGEKVFLECVQDMDHENMFWYRQDPGLGLRLIYFSYDVKMKEKGDIPEGYSVSREKKERFSLILESASTNQTSMYLCASSPDRDAYEQYFGPGTRLTVT.

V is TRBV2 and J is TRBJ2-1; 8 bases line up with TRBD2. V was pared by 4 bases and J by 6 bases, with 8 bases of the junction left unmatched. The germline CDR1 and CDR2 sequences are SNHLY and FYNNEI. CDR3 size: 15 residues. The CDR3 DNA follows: TGTGCCAGCAGTGGGGCAGCGGGAGCTGGCAATGAGCAGTTCTTC. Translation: CASSGAAGAGNEQFF.

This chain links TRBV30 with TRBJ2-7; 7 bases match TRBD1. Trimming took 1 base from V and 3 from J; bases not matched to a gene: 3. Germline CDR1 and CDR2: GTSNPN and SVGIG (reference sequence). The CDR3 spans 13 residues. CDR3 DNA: TGTGCCTGGAGTGACGACAGGGTCTACGAGCAGTACTTC. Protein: CAWSDDRVYEQYF. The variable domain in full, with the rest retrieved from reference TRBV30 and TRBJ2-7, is SQTIHQWPATLVQPVGSPLSLECTVEGTSNPNLYWYRQAAGRGLQLLFYSVGIGQISSEVPQNLSASRPQDRQFILSSKKLLLSDSGFYLCAWSDDRVYEQYFGPGTRLTVT.

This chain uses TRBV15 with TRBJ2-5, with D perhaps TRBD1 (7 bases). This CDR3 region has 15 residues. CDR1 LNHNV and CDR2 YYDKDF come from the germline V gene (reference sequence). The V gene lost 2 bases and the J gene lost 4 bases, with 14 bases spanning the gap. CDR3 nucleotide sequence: TGTGCCACCAGCAGATTCGACAGGGAGGTAGAGACCCAGTACTTC. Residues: CATSRFDREVETQYF.

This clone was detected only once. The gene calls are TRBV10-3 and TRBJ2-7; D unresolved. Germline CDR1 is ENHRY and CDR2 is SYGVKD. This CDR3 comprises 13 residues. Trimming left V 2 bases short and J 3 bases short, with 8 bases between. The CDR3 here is CAISEEWDYEQYF. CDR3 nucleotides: TGTGCCATCAGTGAGGAGTGGGACTACGAGCAGTACTTC.

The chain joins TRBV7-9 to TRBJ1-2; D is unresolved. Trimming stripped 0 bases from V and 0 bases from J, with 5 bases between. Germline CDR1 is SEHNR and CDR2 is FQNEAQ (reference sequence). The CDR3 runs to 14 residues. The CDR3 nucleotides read TGTGCCAGCAGCTTAGCAGGGTCTAACTATGGCTACACCTTC. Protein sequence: CASSLAGSNYGYTF.

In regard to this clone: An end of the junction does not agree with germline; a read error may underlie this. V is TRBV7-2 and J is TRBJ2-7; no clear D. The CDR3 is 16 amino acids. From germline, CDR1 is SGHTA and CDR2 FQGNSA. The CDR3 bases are TGTGCCAGCAGTTTAGAAACAGCGCTGTGGGTATACGAGCAGTACTTC. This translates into CASSLETALWVYEQYF.

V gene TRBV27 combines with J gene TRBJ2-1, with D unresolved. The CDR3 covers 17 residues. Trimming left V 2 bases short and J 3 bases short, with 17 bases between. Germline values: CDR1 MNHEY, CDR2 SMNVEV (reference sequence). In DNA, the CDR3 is TGTGCCAGCAGTTTACGGCCCCGCTTACAACTCTACAATGAGCAGTTCTTC. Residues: CASSLRPRLQLYNEQFF.

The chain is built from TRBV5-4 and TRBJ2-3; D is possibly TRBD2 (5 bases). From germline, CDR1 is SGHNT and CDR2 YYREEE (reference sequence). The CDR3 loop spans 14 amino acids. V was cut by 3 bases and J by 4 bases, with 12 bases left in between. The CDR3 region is CASSYTEGPDTQYF. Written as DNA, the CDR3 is TGTGCCAGCAGCTATACAGAGGGTCCAGATACGCAGTATTTT. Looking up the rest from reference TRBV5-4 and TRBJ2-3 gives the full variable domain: ETGVTQSPTHLIKTRGQQVTLRCSSQSGHNTVSWYQQALGQGPQFIFQYYREEENGRGNFPPRFSGLQFPNYSSELNVNALELDDSALYLCASSYTEGPDTQYFGPGTRLTVL.

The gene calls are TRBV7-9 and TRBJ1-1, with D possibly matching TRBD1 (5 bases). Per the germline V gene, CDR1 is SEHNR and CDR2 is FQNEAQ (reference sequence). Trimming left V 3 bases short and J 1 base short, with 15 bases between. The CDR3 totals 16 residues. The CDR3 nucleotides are TGTGCCAGCAGCTTCCCCTCAATCACAGGGAACACTGAAGCTTTCTTT. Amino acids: CASSFPSITGNTEAFF.

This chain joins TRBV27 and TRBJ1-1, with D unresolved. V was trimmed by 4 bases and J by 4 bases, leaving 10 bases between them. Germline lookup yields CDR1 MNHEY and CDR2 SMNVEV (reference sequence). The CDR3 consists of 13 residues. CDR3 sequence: CASSYRVSTEAFF. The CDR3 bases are TGTGCCAGCAGTTATCGGGTTAGCACTGAAGCTTTCTTT.

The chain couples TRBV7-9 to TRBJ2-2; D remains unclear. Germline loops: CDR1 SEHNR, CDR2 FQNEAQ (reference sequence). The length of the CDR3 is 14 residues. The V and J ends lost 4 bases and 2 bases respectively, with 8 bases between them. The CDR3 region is CASSYGRNTGELFF. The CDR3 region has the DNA TGTGCCAGCAGCTACGGACGTAACACCGGGGAGCTGTTTTTT.

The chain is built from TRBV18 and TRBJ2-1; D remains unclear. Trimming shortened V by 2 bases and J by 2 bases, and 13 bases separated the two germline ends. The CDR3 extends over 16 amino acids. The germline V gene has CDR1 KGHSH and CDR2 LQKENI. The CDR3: CASSPLSRITYNEQFF. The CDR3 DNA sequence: TGTGCCAGCTCACCATTGAGCCGCATTACCTACAATGAGCAGTTCTTC.